These 27 T cell receptor beta chains originate from one sample sequenced in a study of T cell responses to AZD1222 COVID-19 vaccine (dated by TCRdb to the early 2020s). The sample's time point label, decoded: baseline before first vaccination. The library was built by means of the immunoSEQ multiplex PCR assay. This is the immuneACCESS table as TCRdb keeps it, with only in-frame sequences that have V and J called. A part of the clones is gone; compared with another copy, unresolved V genes explain less than half, and the rest is unexplained. This sample gives about 86,000 clones in total; roughly 90% of them show up just once. Together, the top ten hold about 2.2% of the sample. The sequences come from peripheral blood, collected on day 0 of AZD1222 vaccination. The receptors were gathered from an adult in good health.

The chain links TRBV3-1 (or the pseudogene TRBV3-2) to TRBJ2-1; 7 bases fit TRBD2. The V gene end was trimmed by 4 bases and the J gene end by 1 base; junction bases not matched to a gene: 7. Germline V gene sequence: CDR1 LGHDT, CDR2 YNNKEL (reference sequence). The CDR3 has 16 amino acids. The CDR3 spells CASSRAGGVSYNEQFF. CDR3 DNA: TGTGCCAGCAGCCGTGCTGGGGGGGTATCCTACAATGAGCAGTTCTTC.

Only a few counts were recorded for this clone. This chain uses TRBV11-2 with TRBJ1-5; D may be TRBD1 (6 bases). The ends were cut back, 0 bases at V and 7 bases at J, with 7 bases in the middle. Per germline, CDR1 SGHAT and CDR2 FQNNGV. The CDR3 runs 13 residues. The CDR3 nucleotides are TGTGCCAGCAGCTTAGAAGGGGGGCAGCCCCAGCATTTT. Amino acid sequence: CASSLEGGQPQHF.

The chain combines TRBV5-4 with TRBJ1-3; D may be TRBD1 (5 bases). The CDR3 is 14 residues long. CDR1 is SGHNT and CDR2 is YYREEE in the germline V gene (reference sequence). The V end was cut by 0 bases, the J end by 2 bases, with 6 bases between. The CDR3 reads CASSLGTTGNTIYF. The CDR3 bases are TGTGCCAGCAGCTTGGGGACAACTGGAAACACCATATATTTT.

This clone was counted a few times. This rearrangement joins TRBV23-1 to TRBJ2-2, with D perhaps matching TRBD1 (6 bases). TRBV23-1 falls under the ORF class, with uncertain function. The CDR3 has 17 residues. Trimming cost V 1 base and J 4 bases, with 16 bases left between them. CDR3 loop: CASSQFHKTGPTGELFF. CDR3 sequence (DNA): TGCGCCAGCAGTCAATTCCACAAGACAGGACCCACCGGGGAGCTGTTTTTT.

The V and J genes are TRBV6-1 and TRBJ1-2, with 11 nucleotides matching TRBD1. Germline CDR1 is MNHNS and CDR2 is SASEGT. The CDR3 covers 15 residues. Losses at the gene ends were 3 bases for V and 6 bases for J; bases not matched to a gene: 6. The CDR3 nucleotides read TGTGCCAGCAGTGATGGGACAGGGGGGAAGAATGGCTACACCTTC. It yields the protein CASSDGTGGKNGYTF.

V gene TRBV6-5 combines with J gene TRBJ2-1; 9 bases fit TRBD1. This CDR3 is 15 amino acids long. V was clipped by 9 bases and J by 6 bases; unmatched bases: 12. Germline loops: CDR1 MNHEY, CDR2 SVGAGI. CDR3 sequence: CASLIPGQGSNEQFF. The CDR3 DNA follows: TGTGCCAGTCTAATACCGGGACAGGGAAGCAATGAGCAGTTCTTC.

The V call is TRBV5-1, the J call TRBJ2-1, with 15 bases identical to TRBD2. V shed 3 bases, J shed 7 bases, and the junction held 8 bases outside the gene matches. CDR1 is SGHRS, CDR2 YFSETQ, per germline. The CDR3 is 17 residues long. Here the CDR3 reads CASSSNHGTSGRNEQFF. CDR3 DNA: TGCGCCAGCAGCTCGAATCACGGGACTAGCGGGAGGAATGAGCAGTTCTTC.

This sequence joins TRBV15 and TRBJ1-4; 12 nucleotides match TRBD1. This CDR3 has 16 amino acids. V was pared by 0 bases and J by 8 bases, with 4 bases of the junction left unmatched. Germline V gives CDR1 LNHNV, CDR2 YYDKDF (reference sequence). The CDR3 reads CATSREIGTGGEKLFF. DNA for the CDR3: TGTGCCACCAGCAGAGAGATTGGGACAGGGGGCGAAAAACTGTTTTTT.

The chain links TRBV19 to TRBJ1-6; weak D call: TRBD1 (6 bases). There are 15 residues in the CDR3. V gave up 2 bases and J gave up 5 bases, with 10 bases separating them. Germline loops: CDR1 LNHDA, CDR2 SQIVND (reference sequence). The DNA for the CDR3 is TGTGCCAGTAGTATAAAGACAGGACATAATTCACCCCTCCACTTT. Amino acids: CASSIKTGHNSPLHF.

The chain uses TRBV6-5 and TRBJ1-5; 8 bases map to TRBD1. The CDR3 loop spans 14 amino acids. Germline CDR1 MNHEY, CDR2 SVGAGI. The trim removed 5 bases at V and 6 bases at J, leaving 6 bases unmatched. This CDR3 is CASSTTGGLQPQHF. CDR3 DNA sequence: TGTGCCAGCAGTACCACAGGGGGGCTTCAGCCCCAGCATTTT.

There are a few counts of this clone. The chain has TRBV7-9 and TRBJ2-5; no definite D call. Germline V gene sequence: CDR1 SEHNR, CDR2 FQNEAQ (reference sequence). Trimming shortened V by 1 base and J by 7 bases, and 7 bases separated the two germline ends. This CDR3 has 12 residues. CDR3 sequence: CASSLEVGTQYF. For the CDR3, the DNA is TGTGCCAGCAGCTTAGAAGTCGGGACCCAGTACTTC.

V usage is TRBV5-1 and J usage is TRBJ2-3; 7 bases agree with TRBD2. This CDR3 region has 15 residues. V gave up 5 bases and J gave up 1 base; unmatched junction bases: 7. CDR1 and CDR2 from the germline V gene are SGHRS and YFSETQ. The chain's CDR3 is CASRREVVGTDTQYF. The CDR3 DNA sequence: TGCGCCAGCAGACGGGAGGTAGTGGGCACAGATACGCAGTATTTT.

This chain joins TRBV18 and TRBJ2-5; D gene unclear. V lost 3 bases, J lost 3 bases, and 17 bases lay in between. The germline gives CDR1 KGHSH, CDR2 LQKENI. The CDR3 is 16 amino acids. The CDR3 sequence: CASSPVRRKWEETQYF. In nucleotides, the CDR3 is TGTGCCAGCTCACCGGTCAGGCGGAAGTGGGAAGAGACCCAGTACTTC.

The V gene is TRBV5-1, the J gene TRBJ1-1; D gene unclear. Germline lookup yields CDR1 SGHRS and CDR2 YFSETQ. The ends were cut back, 0 bases at V and 11 bases at J, with 11 bases in the middle. CDR3 length: 12 amino acids. The CDR3 region has the DNA TGCGCCAGCAGCTTGGAAAGGATACCGGCTTTCTTT. Amino acid sequence: CASSLERIPAFF.

The V and J genes are TRBV3-1 (or the pseudogene TRBV3-2) and TRBJ1-2, with a weak D call TRBD1 (5 bases). The V and J ends lost 0 bases and 4 bases respectively, with 15 bases between them. The V gene's germline CDR1 is LGHDT and CDR2 YNNKEL (reference sequence). The CDR3 length is 16 residues. In DNA, the CDR3 is TGTGCCAGCAGCCAAGATGTGATGGCAGGGACCTATGGCTACACCTTC. Translating gives CASSQDVMAGTYGYTF.

The V gene is TRBV30, the J gene TRBJ1-3, with a tentative D call TRBD1 (6 bases). The CDR3 has 12 amino acids. The germline gives CDR1 GTSNPN, CDR2 SVGIG (reference sequence). The V end was cut by 2 bases, the J end by 7 bases, with 9 bases between. The CDR3 here is CAWSYQGNTIYF. In DNA, the CDR3 is TGTGCCTGGAGTTACCAGGGGAACACCATATATTTT.

The chain has TRBV27 and TRBJ2-7; 9 positions agree with TRBD1. Germline CDR1 reads MNHEY; CDR2 reads SMNVEV (reference sequence). The ends lost 8 bases at V and 3 bases at J; junction bases unmatched: 5. The length of the CDR3 is 13 residues. The CDR3 DNA reads as TGTGCCAGCTGGTTGGACAGGGGCTACGAGCAGTACTTC. Its translation is CASWLDRGYEQYF.

The rearrangement joins TRBV5-8 to TRBJ2-7; no definite D call. There are 13 residues in the CDR3. Trimming left V 9 bases short and J 2 bases short, with 15 bases between. CDR1 SGHTS and CDR2 YDEGEE come from the germline V gene. DNA of the CDR3: TGTGCCACCAAGAAGGGCCAAGCCTACGAGCAGTACTTC. Amino acid sequence: CATKKGQAYEQYF.

V is TRBV5-8 and J is TRBJ2-1; 9 bases are a match to TRBD2. The V segment lost 2 bases and the J segment 6 bases; nucleotides outside the gene matches: 6. This CDR3 region has 15 residues. Germline V gene sequence: CDR1 SGHTS, CDR2 YDEGEE. CDR3 region: CASSFSGRTANEQFF. The CDR3, as DNA: TGTGCCAGCAGCTTTAGCGGGAGAACGGCCAATGAGCAGTTCTTC.

This clone was seen a handful of times. The chain links TRBV7-2 to TRBJ2-1; D is unclear. The V gene lost 5 bases and the J gene lost 5 bases, with 4 bases spanning the gap. There are 11 residues in the CDR3. Germline V gene data show CDR1 as SGHTA and CDR2 as FQGNSA. The CDR3 loop reads CASSNHNEQFF. The CDR3 coding sequence is TGTGCCAGCAGCAACCACAATGAGCAGTTCTTC.

This clone was observed a handful of times. The junction differs from germline at one of its ends, possibly a read error. The chain combines TRBV7-8 with TRBJ2-4, with D maybe TRBD1 (6 bases). CDR1 is SGHVS, CDR2 FQNEAQ, per germline. This CDR3 spans 16 amino acids. DNA of the CDR3: TGTGCCAGCAGTTTAGACAGGAATAGTGGACAAAACATTCAGTACTTC. Its translation is CASSLDRNSGQNIQYF.

The V gene is TRBV5-8, the J gene TRBJ2-7, with D hard to call. The V end lost 0 bases, the J end lost 8 bases, and 6 bases lay between the germline ends. This CDR3 comprises 11 residues. Germline V gene sequence: CDR1 SGHTS, CDR2 YDEGEE. The CDR3 DNA sequence: TGTGCCAGCAGCTTGGGGTTGAAGCAGTACTTC. Translation gives CASSLGLKQYF.

The chain uses TRBV6-5 and TRBJ1-1; possibly TRBD1 for D (6 bases). V lost 2 bases and J lost 4, with 14 bases in between. The CDR3 extends over 15 amino acids. Per germline, CDR1 MNHEY and CDR2 SVGAGI. This chain's CDR3 is CASSYTPDRSTEAFF. CDR3 bases: TGTGCCAGCAGTTACACCCCGGACAGATCCACTGAAGCTTTCTTT.

The chain joins TRBV25-1 to TRBJ2-2; maybe TRBD1 (6 bases). V was clipped by 6 bases and J by 5 bases, with 16 bases between them. The CDR3 runs to 15 residues. From germline, CDR1 is MGHDK and CDR2 SYGVNS. CDR3 sequence reads: CASSASSGATGELFF. DNA of the CDR3: TGTGCCAGCAGCGCCTCATCAGGGGCGACCGGGGAGCTGTTTTTT.

The rearrangement uses TRBV6-6 and TRBJ2-1; tentatively, D is TRBD1 or TRBD2 (5 bases each). Germline V gene sequence: CDR1 MNHNY, CDR2 SVGAGI (reference sequence). The ends were cut back, 2 bases at V and 6 bases at J, with 8 bases in the middle. The length of the CDR3 is 13 residues. The CDR3, as DNA: TGTGCCAGCAGTTACGGGACCATCAATGAGCAGTTCTTC. It is translated as CASSYGTINEQFF.

The chain couples TRBV6-5 to TRBJ2-1, with 9 bases fitting TRBD2. The CDR3 length is 16 residues. The germline gives CDR1 MNHEY, CDR2 SVGAGI. V dropped 4 bases and J dropped 7; count of bases not matched to a gene: 11. The CDR3 bases are TGTGCCAGCAGTTCCCCCCTTGCGGGAGGGAGGAATGAGCAGTTCTTC. Its translation is CASSSPLAGGRNEQFF.

CDR3 protein: CASSSTLNTEAFF. For the CDR3, the DNA is TGTGCCAGTAGTAGCACTTTGAACACTGAAGCTTTCTTT. The chain carries TRBV19 and TRBJ1-1; D is unclear. Trimming left V 4 bases short and J 0 bases short, with 6 bases between. This CDR3 is built from 13 residues. The germline V gene has CDR1 LNHDA and CDR2 SQIVND (reference sequence).